The 21 T cell receptor beta chains below were found in one sample sequenced in a study of shared clonotypes between healthy human individuals. Sequencing was performed with immunoSEQ multiplex PCR; in TCRdb, only in-frame clones are kept and a portion is missing. The table lists 500,000 to 700,000 clones, about 95% of them singletons, with over 0.09% in the top ten. Naive CD8 isolation took CD45RO-negative cells positively selected for CCR7 and excluded terminally differentiated effector memory CD45RA+ cells. The sequencing input was naive CD8+ T cells sorted from blood. All receptors derive from a woman aged 25-40 years in good health.

This clone has a single count. The chain couples TRBV27 to TRBJ2-7; 9 bases match TRBD2. Germline V gene lookup returns CDR1 MNHEY and CDR2 SMNVEV (reference sequence). The CDR3 has 14 residues. J was trimmed by 3 bases and V by 5 bases; bases with no gene match: 5. CDR3 bases: TGTGCCAGCAGTGTCGGACTAGCGAGCTACGAGCAGTACTTC. Its translation is CASSVGLASYEQYF.

This clone has just a few counts. Written as DNA, the CDR3 is TGTGCCAGCAGCGTTATTGGCGACCCGAGCTGGACTGAAGCTTTCTTT. Amino acid sequence: CASSVIGDPSWTEAFF. The rearrangement uses TRBV9 and TRBJ1-1; D is unresolved. The CDR3 runs 16 residues. V was clipped by 2 bases and J by 5 bases, with 19 bases between them. The germline CDR1 and CDR2 sequences are SGDLS and YYNGEE.

The genes are TRBV19 and TRBJ1-5; D not resolved. Germline V CDR1 and CDR2: LNHDA, SQIVND (reference sequence). The CDR3 consists of 14 residues. Between the trimmed V and J ends, which lost 7 bases and 0 bases, there was a span of 10 bases. CDR3 in amino acids: CASTHWGSNQPQHF. The CDR3 nucleotides read TGTGCCAGTACCCACTGGGGTAGCAATCAGCCCCAGCATTTT.

With respect to this clone: The sample has other DNA sequences that encode this CDR3 too. V gene TRBV4-1 combines with J gene TRBJ1-4; no clear D gene. The CDR3 totals 15 residues. Germline V lookup: CDR1 MGHRA, CDR2 YSYEKL. The ends were cut back, 6 bases at V and 5 bases at J, with 16 bases in the middle. The CDR3 DNA reads TGCGCCAGCAGTATTTTAGGGCTACGGAATGAAAAACTGTTTTTT. Amino acid sequence: CASSILGLRNEKLFF.

The V call is TRBV28, the J call TRBJ1-1; TRBD1 aligns across 8 bases. Germline loops: CDR1 MDHEN, CDR2 SYDVKM. V lost 6 bases and J lost 3; bases outside the gene matches: 3. This CDR3 comprises 13 residues. The CDR3 DNA reads TGTGCCAGCAGGAGACAGGGGTACACTGAAGCTTTCTTT. This encodes CASRRQGYTEAFF.

The chain employs TRBV27 and TRBJ1-2; 10 bases are shared with TRBD1. Germline V gene sequence: CDR1 MNHEY, CDR2 SMNVEV (reference sequence). The CDR3 is made up of 16 amino acids. Trimming removed 3 bases from V and 8 bases from J; junction bases left unmatched: 12. The CDR3 loop is CASSFIQGQGNRGYTF. The CDR3 nucleotides are TGTGCCAGCAGTTTTATTCAGGGACAGGGGAACCGGGGCTACACCTTC.

The V gene is TRBV11-2, the J gene TRBJ1-1; perhaps TRBD1 as D (5 bases). Germline-derived CDR1 and CDR2 are SGHAT and FQNNGV. V dropped 0 bases and J dropped 5 bases, with 10 bases sitting between them. The CDR3 is 14 residues long. Here the CDR3 reads CASSLDLGGTEAFF. The CDR3 DNA follows: TGTGCCAGCAGCTTAGATCTGGGGGGGACTGAAGCTTTCTTT.

The chain uses TRBV2 and TRBJ2-1, with D perhaps TRBD1 (5 bases). Germline assignment: CDR1 SNHLY and CDR2 FYNNEI. Trimming left V 8 bases short and J 2 bases short, with 13 bases between. The CDR3 has 14 amino acids. The CDR3 DNA sequence: TGTGCCAGCGGCGACAGCGACCCCTACAATGAGCAGTTCTTC. This sequence encodes CASGDSDPYNEQFF.

The chain is built from TRBV10-3 and TRBJ2-1; 11 bases match TRBD2. The CDR3 is made up of 19 amino acids. Germline CDR1 reads ENHRY; CDR2 reads SYGVKD. V lost 11 bases, J lost 0 bases, and 18 bases stayed unmatched. The CDR3 is CAHAPLGTSGTTSYNEQFF. The CDR3 DNA reads as TGTGCCCATGCCCCTTTAGGGACTAGCGGCACCACCTCCTACAATGAGCAGTTCTTC.

V usage is TRBV7-6 and J usage is TRBJ1-6; TRBD1 agrees at 8 bases. Germline CDR1 SGHVS, CDR2 FNYEAQ. The CDR3 is made up of 17 amino acids. After removal of 3 bases from V and 8 bases from J, the junction contained 12 bases not matched to a gene. The CDR3, as DNA: TGTGCCAGCAGCTTGACAGGGGCGCAGGGTGTCGATTCACCCCTCCACTTT. It is translated as CASSLTGAQGVDSPLHF.

The chain links TRBV27 to TRBJ2-7, with TRBD2 matching 11 bases. Germline CDR1 reads MNHEY; CDR2 reads SMNVEV (reference sequence). This CDR3 is built from 17 residues. The V gene end was trimmed by 4 bases and the J gene end by 1 base; junction bases not matched to a gene: 9. DNA for the CDR3: TGTGCCAGCAGTTCCCTCCTTCCTAGCGGGGGGTCCTACGAGCAGTACTTC. Translation: CASSSLLPSGGSYEQYF.

This chain links TRBV5-1 with TRBJ2-1; 13 bases fit TRBD2. The V segment lost 0 bases and the J segment 3 bases; nucleotides outside the gene matches: 3. The germline gives CDR1 SGHRS, CDR2 YFSETQ. CDR3 length equals 17 residues. CDR3 sequence: CASSLGTSGSIYNEQFF. CDR3 in DNA: TGCGCCAGCAGCTTGGGGACTAGCGGGAGTATCTACAATGAGCAGTTCTTC.

The count of this clone is one. The V gene is TRBV19, the J gene TRBJ1-5; D uncertain. Trimming shortened V by 5 bases and J by 9 bases, and 20 bases separated the two germline ends. The CDR3 covers 15 residues. Germline values: CDR1 LNHDA, CDR2 SQIVND (reference sequence). CDR3 sequence reads: CASSPQTVDQGPQHF. The CDR3 DNA reads TGTGCCAGTAGTCCCCAGACGGTAGATCAAGGGCCCCAGCATTTT.

The V and J genes are TRBV13 and TRBJ2-7, with D perhaps given as TRBD1 or TRBD2 (6 bases each). The germline V and J ends were trimmed by 0 bases and 0 bases, with 15 bases remaining between them. This CDR3 is 17 amino acids long. Germline loops: CDR1 PRHDT, CDR2 FYEKMQ (reference sequence). For the CDR3, the DNA is TGTGCCAGCAGCTTAGGCCGTGTGGGGGGCCTCTCCTACGAGCAGTACTTC. Protein: CASSLGRVGGLSYEQYF.

The CDR3 region has the DNA TGTGCCAGCAGCGGGCCGAACACCGGGGAGCTGTTTTTT. Residues: CASSGPNTGELFF. The J gene is TRBJ2-2, the V gene TRBV9; D remains unclear. CDR1 and CDR2 from the germline V gene are SGDLS and YYNGEE. V shed 3 bases and J shed 0 bases, with 3 bases lying between them. This CDR3 spans 13 amino acids.

The CDR3 here is CASRSTEQGASYEQYF. Here the CDR3 DNA reads TGTGCCAGCAGATCGACCGAACAGGGGGCCTCCTACGAGCAGTACTTC. This chain links TRBV6-4 with TRBJ2-7; 9 nucleotides line up with TRBD1. This CDR3 has 16 residues. J lost 0 bases, V lost 6 bases, and 9 bases had no gene match. Germline V gene sequence: CDR1 MRHNA, CDR2 SNTAGT.

CDR3 in amino acids: CASSLYKVTEAFF. CDR3 bases: TGTGCCAGCAGCTTGTACAAGGTCACTGAAGCTTTCTTT. This chain uses TRBV5-8 with TRBJ1-1, with no clear D. Per the germline V gene, CDR1 is SGHTS and CDR2 is YDEGEE. The CDR3 sequence is 13 residues long. Trimming cost V 1 base and J 4 bases, with 8 bases left between them.

The gene calls are TRBV27 and TRBJ1-2, with 7 bases identical to TRBD1. With 0 bases clipped from V and 1 base from J, the junction kept 5 bases outside the gene matches. CDR3 size: 16 residues. Germline V gives CDR1 MNHEY, CDR2 SMNVEV (reference sequence). CDR3: CASSLSAGQVNYGYTF. The CDR3 DNA follows: TGTGCCAGCAGTTTATCGGCAGGACAGGTTAACTATGGCTACACCTTC.

The V gene is TRBV5-4, the J gene TRBJ2-5, with no clear D. CDR1 and CDR2 from the germline V gene are SGHNT and YYREEE (reference sequence). This CDR3 contains 14 residues. V was clipped by 4 bases and J by 1 base, with 11 bases between them. CDR3 in amino acids: CASSPSGAQETQYF. CDR3 DNA sequence: TGTGCCAGCAGCCCGTCAGGTGCCCAAGAGACCCAGTACTTC.

The CDR3 protein is CASSLAIVQGTGAEQYF. The CDR3 DNA reads TGTGCCAGCAGCTTAGCGATTGTGCAGGGGACAGGGGCCGAGCAGTACTTC. The chain couples TRBV7-6 to TRBJ2-7, with 10 bases identical to TRBD1. This CDR3 is built from 17 residues. J was trimmed by 6 bases and V by 0 bases; bases with no gene match: 11. Germline-derived CDR1 and CDR2 are SGHVS and FNYEAQ.

This chain joins TRBV7-6 and TRBJ1-6; 9 bases agree with TRBD1. With V trimmed by 5 bases and J by 8 bases, 7 bases remained unmatched. The germline gives CDR1 SGHVS, CDR2 FNYEAQ. The CDR3 has 15 residues. The CDR3 coding sequence is TGTGCCAGCAGCCCTTTGGGACAGGGCGATTCACCCCTCCACTTT. It is translated as CASSPLGQGDSPLHF.